Listed below are T cell receptor beta chains from one sample, sequenced in a study of T cells generated in artificial thymic organoids. TCRdb re-called the 5' RACE reads with MiXCR, one entry per CDR3 protein. The sample shows thousands of distinct CDR3 sequences, 30% to 40% of them seen only once. The sequenced sample was naive CD8+ T cells from blood. These receptors all come from a human donor who gave cord blood stem cells for thymic organoid culture, a cardiac surgery patient who gave postnatal thymus, or a blood donor (not recorded which). Each CDR3 is given with its conserved first and last residue. D genes are given only for firm matches. Expanded clones get a size class; other rows say once, few or many, or leave the size out.

CDR3 protein,CDR3 DNA,CDR3 length,clone size,V gene,D gene,J gene
CASSHPSGWGGELFF,TGTGCCAGCAGCCATCCCAGTGGTTGGGGCGGGGAGCTGTTTTTT,15,.,TRBV5-6,.,TRBJ2-2
CSVEFLAGRSYNEQFF,TGCAGCGTTGAATTTCTAGCGGGACGCTCCTACAATGAGCAGTTCTTC,16,large,TRBV29-1,TRBD2,TRBJ2-1
CSAASRGEAVGTDTQYF,TGCAGTGCTGCCTCCCGGGGGGAGGCAGTTGGCACAGATACGCAGTATTTT,17,.,TRBV20-1,TRBD2,TRBJ2-3
CASSLNGAFYGYTF,TGTGCCAGTAGTCTAAACGGGGCATTCTATGGCTACACCTTC,14,medium-sized,TRBV19,.,TRBJ1-2
CASSQPLLAGVPDTQYF,TGTGCCAGCAGCCAACCCCTACTAGCGGGGGTTCCAGATACGCAGTATTTT,17,medium-sized,TRBV4-2,TRBD2,TRBJ2-3
CASSPNYEQYF,TGTGCCAGCAGCCCTAACTACGAGCAGTACTTC,11,medium-sized,TRBV7-9,.,TRBJ2-7
CASSAPGGYEQYF,TGTGCCAGCAGTGCCCCCGGGGGCTACGAGCAGTACTTC,13,medium-sized,TRBV12-3/TRBV12-4,.,TRBJ2-7
CASSFGGNIQYF,TGTGCCAGCAGTTTCGGCGGAAACATTCAGTACTTC,12,.,TRBV12-3/TRBV12-4,.,TRBJ2-4
CASSQASGRRLSYNEQFF,TGTGCCAGCAGCCAAGCTAGCGGGAGGCGACTCTCCTACAATGAGCAGTTCTTC,18,medium-sized,TRBV3-1,TRBD2,TRBJ2-1
CASSQGGGSRDEQFF,TGCGCCAGCAGCCAAGGGGGCGGGAGTCGGGATGAGCAGTTCTTC,15,few,TRBV4-3,TRBD2,TRBJ2-1
CASSGKTGIGELFF,TGTGCCAGCAGCGGAAAAACAGGGATCGGGGAGCTGTTTTTT,14,.,TRBV7-9,.,TRBJ2-2
CASSQDMELLLETQYF,TGCGCCAGCAGCCAAGATATGGAGCTTCTCCTTGAGACCCAGTACTTC,16,few,TRBV4-1,.,TRBJ2-5
CASNPSFSGRVTDTQYF,TGTGCCAGCAACCCCTCCTTTAGCGGGAGGGTCACAGATACGCAGTATTTT,17,large,TRBV12-3/TRBV12-4,TRBD2,TRBJ2-3
CASSWIAVKHTGELFF,TGTGCCAGCAGTTGGATTGCAGTGAAACACACCGGGGAGCTGTTTTTT,16,medium-sized,TRBV27,.,TRBJ2-2
CSVLPPGQGKRETQYF,TGCAGCGTCCTCCCCCCGGGACAGGGGAAACGGGAGACCCAGTACTTC,16,.,TRBV29-1,TRBD1,TRBJ2-5
CASSLAPSSGRAFYNEQFF,TGTGCCAGCAGTTTAGCCCCGTCTAGCGGGAGGGCCTTTTACAATGAGCAGTTCTTC,19,.,TRBV28,TRBD2,TRBJ2-1
CASRTGVQETQYF,TGTGCCAGCAGGACAGGAGTACAAGAGACCCAGTACTTC,13,.,TRBV25-1,.,TRBJ2-5
CSVEDPNPGQEPINYGYTF,TGCAGCGTTGAAGACCCTAATCCGGGACAGGAACCTATAAACTATGGCTACACCTTC,19,medium-sized,TRBV29-1,TRBD1,TRBJ1-2
CASSLQPRDTQYF,TGTGCCAGCAGCCTACAGCCAAGGGATACGCAGTATTTT,13,.,TRBV12-3/TRBV12-4,.,TRBJ2-3
CSVAGGRVYEQYF,TGCAGCGTTGCGGGAGGTCGGGTCTACGAGCAGTACTTC,13,.,TRBV29-1,TRBD2,TRBJ2-7